This TCR beta chain was obtained from a study of blood T cell repertoires in COVID-19. As for the study in general: The analysed material was cDNA or gDNA that came from T cells, B-cell-depleted T cells, or PBMCs.

Original methodology: Estimates of nucleated cell counts were drawn from the amplification of reference gene primers. Some clones are missing from TCRdb's copy, which holds only in-frame ones; the method was immunoSEQ multiplex PCR. The V and J calls and clone size were taken over from that table, and D and trimming were inferred from the DNA. The sample shows hundreds of thousands of clones, about 85% of them seen only once. In germline, CDR1 is LNHDA, CDR2 SQIVND (reference sequence). CDR3 size: 15 residues. V was clipped by 8 bases and J by 8 bases; unmatched bases: 14. Donors were grouped by their self-reported clinical history.

Sequenced: PBMCs or T cells enriched from blood (not recorded which). The TCR was taken from a woman younger than 45 who had been exposed to COVID-19. The V gene is TRBV19, the J gene TRBJ2-1; 8 nucleotides match TRBD2. The CDR3 sequence is CASSLPAGGLYEQFF. The CDR3 DNA reads as TGTGCCAGTTCGCTCCCTGCGGGGGGTCTTTATGAGCAGTTCTTC.